The clone carrying this T cell receptor beta chain was seen more than once but under ten times. This entry is derived from a study of blood T cells in healthy people across ages. Then a second PCR, running roughly 6 to 11 cycles, was carried out with a sample-barcoded 5' primer and a J-beta primer mix. TCRdb processed the 5' RACE reads anew with MiXCR; each CDR3 protein has one entry. Of around 700,000 distinct CDR3 sequences in the sample, 20% to 30% were seen once. The V gene's germline CDR1 is SGHTA and CDR2 FQGNSA. The V end was cut by 5 bases, the J end by 2 bases, with 13 bases between. The CDR3 spans 14 residues. Another study also made use of these data, one on T cells of mothers and their children. That paper states: Overlap ran slightly, non-significantly higher for related than unrelated mother-child pairs.

The receptor comes from a boy aged 5-17 years in good health. The specimen sequenced was blood. The J gene is TRBJ2-7, the V gene TRBV7-2; D might be TRBD1 (5 bases). This CDR3 is CASSLAPGTYEQYF. For the CDR3, the DNA is TGTGCCAGCAGCCTCGCGCCAGGGACCTACGAGCAGTACTTC.